Here is one TCR beta chain with its context. Some clones are missing from TCRdb's copy, which holds only in-frame ones; the method was immunoSEQ multiplex PCR. The sample records around 32,000 clones, roughly 91% being singletons. This entry is derived from a study of PD-1 and CTLA-4 blockade in melanoma. The CDR3 consists of 15 residues. V gave up 3 bases and J gave up 12 bases; unmatched junction bases: 16. CDR1 and CDR2 (germline): DFQATT, SNEGSKA (reference sequence). The source is a human donor with melanoma. The source was CD8+ T cells from peripheral blood, collected before anti-PD-1 treatment. The gene calls are TRBV20-1 and TRBJ1-5; 8 nucleotides align to TRBD1. The CDR3 sequence: CSASPFRDRRPNQHF. Here the CDR3 DNA reads TGCAGTGCTAGTCCCTTCCGGGACAGGCGACCTAACCAGCATTTT.